This T cell receptor (beta chain) was obtained from a study of shared clonotypes between healthy human individuals. Across the whole study: The plates for each donor numbered three CD4 naive, three CD4 memory, two CD8 naive and one CD8 memory.

CDR1 is SNHLY, CDR2 FYNNEI, per germline. The V and J ends lost 7 bases and 0 bases respectively, with 27 bases between them. The CDR3 is made up of 19 amino acids. CD45RO-negative, CCR7-selected cells formed the naive CD8 fraction, which excluded terminally differentiated effector memory CD45RA+ cells. Overall study results and limits: Memory subsets generally showed lower estimated richness than naive subsets. A handful of donors showed sharing of around 5% of naive CD4 clonotypes.

As originally analysed: Junction-only sequences without quality scores were provided by ImmunoSEQ, so filtering was different. Sequencing was performed with immunoSEQ multiplex PCR; in TCRdb, only in-frame clones are kept and a portion is missing. D and trimming were read from the DNA, whereas the V and J calls and clone size are those reported in that table. Counted here are about 2,200,000 clones, approximately 94% occurring once; the ten biggest clones make up 1.5% to 2%. Comment on this clone: Its antigen is unidentified.

The V call is TRBV2, the J call TRBJ1-1, with a possible D match to TRBD1 (5 bases). Sequenced input: naive CD8+ T cells from PBMCs. The sequence derives from a man younger than 30 in good health. Some clones in this sample may be carry-over from other donors' samples. The CDR3 loop is CASTTTRTPGALMNTEAFF. CDR3 DNA sequence: TGTGCCAGCACCACGACGAGAACTCCCGGGGCCCTCATGAACACTGAAGCTTTCTTT.